One sample yielded the 25 T cell receptor beta chains listed below, sequenced in a study of blood T cell repertoires in COVID-19. Sequencing used immunoSEQ multiplex PCR; TCRdb keeps in-frame clones, though not all of them. The data contain fewer than 500,000 clones, roughly nine tenths of them singletons. Sequencing was performed on PBMCs or T cells enriched from blood (not recorded which). These receptors were collected from a woman in her late teens or twenties with acute COVID-19.

The chain employs TRBV9 and TRBJ2-7; tentatively, D is TRBD2 (6 bases). The CDR3 extends over 14 amino acids. V was trimmed by 4 bases and J by 4 bases, leaving 15 bases between them. From germline, CDR1 is SGDLS and CDR2 YYNGEE. The CDR3: CASSTSPEGYEQYF. Written as DNA, the CDR3 is TGTGCCAGCAGCACTAGCCCAGAGGGTTACGAGCAGTACTTC. Looking up the rest from reference TRBV9 and TRBJ2-7 gives the full variable domain: DSGVTQTPKHLITATGQRVTLRCSPRSGDLSVYWYQQSLDQGLQFLIQYYNGEERAKGNILERFSAQQFPDLHSELNLSSLELGDSALYFCASSTSPEGYEQYFGPGTRLTVT.

V usage is TRBV11-2 and J usage is TRBJ2-5, with TRBD1 as a possible D gene (6 bases). The CDR3 is 13 residues long. V lost 4 bases, J lost 2 bases, and 8 bases lay in between. Per germline, CDR1 SGHAT and CDR2 FQNNGV. This chain's CDR3 is CASSSGTQETQYF. Here the CDR3 DNA reads TGTGCCAGCAGCTCCGGGACACAAGAGACCCAGTACTTC.

The rearrangement joins TRBV4-1 to TRBJ1-2; TRBD1 agrees at 7 bases. Trimming took 1 base from V and 6 from J; bases not matched to a gene: 5. In germline, CDR1 is MGHRA, CDR2 YSYEKL. The length of the CDR3 is 14 residues. CDR3 nucleotides: TGCGCCAGCAGCCAAGTCGGGACAGCCGATGGCTACACCTTC. Translating it yields CASSQVGTADGYTF.

V and J are TRBV5-4 and TRBJ2-7; 8 bases map to TRBD2. J lost 8 bases, V lost 0 bases, and 10 bases had no gene match. CDR1 SGHNT and CDR2 YYREEE come from the germline V gene (reference sequence). The CDR3 totals 15 residues. This CDR3 reads CASSLASGPGKKQYF. CDR3 in DNA: TGTGCCAGCAGCTTGGCTAGCGGGCCCGGAAAAAAGCAGTACTTC.

A single count supports this clone. J is TRBJ2-7 and V is TRBV7-2, with 9 nucleotides matching TRBD1. This CDR3 spans 18 amino acids. J gave up 4 bases and V 4 bases, and 17 bases lay outside the gene matches. Per the germline V gene, CDR1 is SGHTA and CDR2 is FQGNSA. The CDR3 here is CASSSRSRDLDRGYEQYF. CDR3 nucleotide sequence: TGTGCCAGCAGCTCCCGAAGTAGGGATCTGGACAGGGGTTACGAGCAGTACTTC.

V is TRBV19 and J is TRBJ2-7, with a tentative D call TRBD2 (6 bases). Germline CDR1 LNHDA, CDR2 SQIVND (reference sequence). V was cut by 6 bases and J by 2 bases, with 11 bases left in between. The CDR3 is 13 residues long. CDR3 protein: CASRGLGPYEQYF. CDR3 bases: TGTGCCAGTAGGGGACTTGGGCCCTACGAGCAGTACTTC.

V is TRBV19 and J is TRBJ2-2; 7 nucleotides align to TRBD1. V gave up 6 bases and J gave up 5 bases; unmatched junction bases: 6. CDR1 and CDR2 from the germline V gene are LNHDA and SQIVND (reference sequence). This CDR3 has 14 amino acids. CDR3: CASRLGQQTGELFF. The DNA of the CDR3 is TGTGCCAGTAGATTGGGACAGCAGACCGGGGAGCTGTTTTTT.

The chain is built from TRBV19 and TRBJ1-5; D not certain. The CDR3 consists of 13 residues. CDR1 is LNHDA, CDR2 SQIVND, per germline (reference sequence). The V end lost 3 bases, the J end lost 4 bases, and 7 bases lay between the germline ends. CDR3 region: CASSISQNQPQHF. The CDR3 region has the DNA TGTGCCAGTAGTATTAGCCAGAATCAGCCCCAGCATTTT.

This clone was observed a handful of times. J is TRBJ2-7 and V is TRBV9; D not certain. Trimming pared 0 bases from V and 6 bases from J, leaving 10 bases between. The CDR3 is 13 residues long. The germline V gene has CDR1 SGDLS and CDR2 YYNGEE. CDR3 in amino acids: CASSVALHSEQYF. The CDR3 DNA reads as TGTGCCAGCAGCGTAGCCCTTCATAGCGAGCAGTACTTC.

The genes are TRBV30 and TRBJ1-5; tentatively, D is TRBD1 (6 bases). Between the trimmed V and J ends, which lost 5 bases and 6 bases, there was a span of 17 bases. The CDR3 is made up of 14 amino acids. The V gene's germline CDR1 is GTSNPN and CDR2 SVGIG (reference sequence). DNA for the CDR3: TGTGCCTGGGCGGGGGGACATTTGGGTCAGCCCCAGCATTTT. Its translation is CAWAGGHLGQPQHF.

The chain links TRBV29-1 to TRBJ1-2; 7 bases line up with TRBD1. This CDR3 has 14 amino acids. The V gene's germline CDR1 is SQVTM and CDR2 ANQGSEA. The trim removed 3 bases at V and 4 bases at J, leaving 8 bases unmatched. CDR3 DNA sequence: TGCAGCGTTGAGAGACAGGGTAGGGGCTATGGCTACACCTTC. This codes for CSVERQGRGYGYTF.

This sequence joins TRBV4-1 and TRBJ1-6; D is uncertain. Germline CDR1 MGHRA, CDR2 YSYEKL. Trimming stripped 2 bases from V and 5 bases from J, with 10 bases between. This CDR3 has 15 amino acids. This chain's CDR3 is CASSQKTGDNSPLHF. The CDR3 DNA is TGCGCCAGCAGCCAAAAGACGGGAGATAATTCACCCCTCCACTTT.

The chain carries TRBV6-1 and TRBJ2-7; 7 nucleotides line up with TRBD1. Germline CDR1 and CDR2: MNHNS and SASEGT. J was trimmed by 6 bases and V by 5 bases; bases with no gene match: 16. CDR3 length: 16 amino acids. The CDR3 here is CASSQEQGETPSEQYF. The CDR3 DNA is TGTGCCAGCAGTCAAGAGCAGGGGGAAACCCCCTCCGAGCAGTACTTC.

This clone was detected only once. The chain couples TRBV6-5 to TRBJ1-2; no reliable D call. Trimming removed 8 bases at V and 2 bases at J, with 9 bases between. The length of the CDR3 is 12 residues. Germline assignment: CDR1 MNHEY and CDR2 SVGAGI. Here the CDR3 DNA reads TGTGCCAGCGGAGATTTCAACTATGGCTACACCTTC. Translating it yields CASGDFNYGYTF.

J is TRBJ1-1 and V is TRBV18; possibly TRBD1 for D (5 bases). V was trimmed by 5 bases and J by 4 bases, leaving 11 bases between them. The germline V gene has CDR1 KGHSH and CDR2 LQKENI. This CDR3 is 13 amino acids long. This CDR3 is CASSSREGTEAFF. CDR3 nucleotides: TGTGCCAGCTCATCCAGGGAAGGCACTGAAGCTTTCTTT.

The V call is TRBV15, the J call TRBJ1-5; 7 nucleotides match TRBD1. In germline, CDR1 is LNHNV, CDR2 YYDKDF (reference sequence). Losses at the gene ends were 3 bases for V and 5 bases for J; bases not matched to a gene: 4. The CDR3 extends over 14 amino acids. This CDR3 reads CATSSRDSDQPQHF. The CDR3 region has the DNA TGTGCCACCAGCAGCCGGGACAGTGATCAGCCCCAGCATTTT.

The chain couples TRBV19 to TRBJ1-6, with a possible D match to TRBD1 (5 bases). The CDR3 has 15 residues. Per germline, CDR1 LNHDA and CDR2 SQIVND (reference sequence). V gave up 5 bases and J gave up 9 bases, with 17 bases separating them. Here the CDR3 reads CASSRDSGTSSPLHF. CDR3 bases: TGTGCCAGTAGTCGGGACTCCGGGACTAGTTCACCCCTCCACTTT.

CDR3 in DNA: TGTGCCAGCTCACAACAGCCTGACAATGAGCAGTTCTTC. Protein product: CASSQQPDNEQFF. V usage is TRBV18 and J usage is TRBJ2-1; D is undetermined. The V gene lost 4 bases and the J gene lost 5 bases, with 9 bases spanning the gap. Germline CDR1 is KGHSH and CDR2 is LQKENI. CDR3 length: 13 residues.

The V call is TRBV11-2, the J call TRBJ2-1, with 8 bases identical to TRBD2. V gave up 5 bases and J gave up 8 bases; unmatched junction bases: 8. There are 14 residues in the CDR3. Germline V gives CDR1 SGHAT, CDR2 FQNNGV. CDR3 sequence (DNA): TGTGCCAGCAGCCTAAGCGGGAGTGGGGATGAGCAGTTCTTC. This encodes CASSLSGSGDEQFF.

The chain carries TRBV5-4 and TRBJ2-7, with 7 bases matching TRBD1. The trim removed 5 bases at V and 2 bases at J, leaving 10 bases unmatched. Germline-derived CDR1 and CDR2 are SGHNT and YYREEE (reference sequence). The CDR3 runs to 15 residues. CDR3 residues: CASRQTGAPPYEQYF. CDR3 coding DNA: TGTGCCAGCAGACAAACAGGGGCCCCCCCCTACGAGCAGTACTTC.

V is TRBV6-5 and J is TRBJ1-2; TRBD1 is a possible D gene (6 bases). The CDR3 covers 12 residues. Germline CDR1 MNHEY, CDR2 SVGAGI. V lost 5 bases and J 6 bases, leaving 10 bases between the germline ends. CDR3 protein: CASSLPGDGYTF. CDR3 nucleotides: TGTGCCAGCAGTCTTCCAGGGGATGGCTACACCTTC.

The genes are TRBV20-1 and TRBJ2-3; possible D gene TRBD2, 5 bases. The ends were cut back, 6 bases at V and 6 bases at J, with 10 bases in the middle. Germline V CDR1 and CDR2: DFQATT, SNEGSKA (reference sequence). The CDR3 length is 11 residues. The CDR3 loop is CSAEVLDTQYF. The DNA of the CDR3 is TGCAGTGCGGAGGTTTTGGATACGCAGTATTTT.

J is TRBJ2-7 and V is TRBV7-2; 10 bases line up with TRBD1. This CDR3 region has 12 residues. Trimming at V came to 8 bases and at J to 7 bases, leaving 5 bases not matched to a gene. CDR1 SGHTA and CDR2 FQGNSA come from the germline V gene. This CDR3 reads CASGRDRGEQYF. The CDR3 DNA sequence: TGTGCCAGCGGCCGGGACAGGGGTGAGCAGTACTTC.

This rearrangement joins TRBV11-2 to TRBJ1-3; no reliable D call. This CDR3 has 17 residues. V lost 3 bases, J lost 0 bases, and 15 bases lay in between. Germline V lookup: CDR1 SGHAT, CDR2 FQNNGV. The CDR3 spells CASSLGGGTNSGNTIYF. CDR3 coding DNA: TGTGCCAGCAGCTTGGGTGGAGGAACTAACTCTGGAAACACCATATATTTT. Together with reference TRBV11-2 and TRBJ1-3, the CDR3 gives the full variable domain: EAGVAQSPRYKIIEKRQSVAFWCNPISGHATLYWYQQILGQGPKLLIQFQNNGVVDDSQLPKDRFSAERLKGVDSTLKIQPAKLEDSAVYLCASSLGGGTNSGNTIYFGEGSWLTVV.

V usage is TRBV28 and J usage is TRBJ1-1; a weak D match, TRBD1 (5 bases). V was cut by 3 bases and J by 5 bases, with 10 bases left in between. Germline CDR1 reads MDHEN; CDR2 reads SYDVKM. The CDR3 consists of 13 residues. The CDR3 DNA is TGTGCCAGCAGTTTTTGGGGACTGACTGAAGCTTTCTTT. Its translation: CASSFWGLTEAFF.